This T cell receptor (beta chain) came from a study of blood T cell repertoires in COVID-19. Study details: In each case, the material was cDNA or gDNA derived from T cells, B-cell-depleted T cells, or PBMCs.

Authors' methods: Amplification from reference gene primers served as the basis for estimated nucleated cell counts. Clones were read by immunoSEQ multiplex PCR, and TCRdb kept only the in-frame ones, dropping some. V and J calls and clone size come straight from that table; D and trimming were deduced from the DNA. The sample includes over 200,000 clones, 88% of them seen just once. V lost 2 bases and J 8 bases, leaving 15 bases between the germline ends. The CDR3 sequence is 14 residues long. Germline CDR1 reads MNHEY; CDR2 reads SVGAGI. The chain uses TRBV6-5 and TRBJ1-1; TRBD1 is a possible D gene (6 bases). The clonotype was recovered from a man aged 18-30 years with active or convalescent COVID-19. The sequenced material came from peripheral blood. CDR3 loop: CASSYIPFGQEAFF. CDR3 in DNA: TGTGCCAGCAGTTACATTCCCTTCGGACAGGAAGCTTTCTTT.